This passage covers 11 T cell receptor beta chains from one sample sequenced in a study of graft-versus-host responses after intestinal transplantation. Antigens for these TCRs are unknown. Sequencing used immunoSEQ multiplex PCR; TCRdb keeps in-frame clones, though not all of them. The data contain 110,000 to 150,000 clones, around nine tenths of them singletons. Sequencing used unstimulated CD4+ T cells sorted from spleen or lymph node cells, obtained before intestinal transplant. The receptors shown here come from a human donor who received an intestinal transplant.

The chain joins TRBV29-1 to TRBJ1-5; 10 bases align to TRBD1. The CDR3 has 16 residues. Germline values: CDR1 SQVTM, CDR2 ANQGSEA. V was clipped by 6 bases and J by 0 bases; unmatched bases: 8. Here the CDR3 reads CSVIGGQGDSNQPQHF. The CDR3 nucleotides read TGCAGCGTAATCGGTGGACAGGGGGATAGCAATCAGCCCCAGCATTTT.

The CDR3 region has the DNA TGTGCCATTGGACAGGCCGCAATTACAAGTGGTACTAGCTATGGCTACACCTTC. Protein product: CAIGQAAITSGTSYGYTF. V is TRBV10-3 and J is TRBJ1-2, with TRBD1 identical over 7 bases. Germline CDR1 ENHRY, CDR2 SYGVKD. The CDR3 runs 18 residues. The V segment lost 9 bases and the J segment 4 bases; nucleotides outside the gene matches: 23.

The genes are TRBV29-1 and TRBJ1-3, with a possible D match to TRBD1 (6 bases). This CDR3 region has 12 residues. Germline CDR1 SQVTM, CDR2 ANQGSEA. Deletions cut 5 bases from V and 3 bases from J, with 8 bases between. The CDR3 bases are TGCAGCGTTACAGGGTTTGGAAACACCATATATTTT. It translates to CSVTGFGNTIYF.

The chain employs TRBV19 and TRBJ2-1; 12 positions match TRBD1. In germline, CDR1 is LNHDA, CDR2 SQIVND (reference sequence). With V trimmed by 5 bases and J by 9 bases, 14 bases remained unmatched. This CDR3 comprises 17 residues. CDR3: CASSRAAPGQGAFEQFF. The DNA of the CDR3 is TGTGCCAGTAGTCGGGCGGCTCCGGGACAGGGGGCTTTTGAGCAGTTCTTC.

The chain carries TRBV9 and TRBJ2-1; 9 bases match TRBD2. The CDR3 is 15 residues long. CDR1 SGDLS and CDR2 YYNGEE come from the germline V gene. Trimming took 3 bases from V and 10 from J; bases not matched to a gene: 11. For the CDR3, the DNA is TGTGCCAGCAGCGGACATAGCGGGGGCGTATGGGAGCAGTTCTTC. It translates to CASSGHSGGVWEQFF.

This chain joins TRBV2 and TRBJ2-7; a possible D gene is TRBD1 (7 bases). V was cut by 9 bases and J by 7 bases, with 16 bases left in between. CDR3 length: 12 amino acids. From germline, CDR1 is SNHLY and CDR2 FYNNEI. The CDR3 coding sequence is TGTGCCAGTGCAGGGGGGCCATGGGAGCAGTACTTC. Translated, it gives CASAGGPWEQYF.

Only a few counts were recorded for this clone. CDR3 DNA sequence: TGTGCCAGCAGCTTAACGAGCGGAGATACGCAGTATTTT. It yields the protein CASSLTSGDTQYF. The chain combines TRBV7-3 with TRBJ2-3; TRBD2 might be the D (5 bases). V was shortened by 0 bases and J by 5 bases, with 6 bases between the two germline ends. Looked up from germline, CDR1 is SGHTA and CDR2 is FQGTGA. This CDR3 is built from 13 residues.

CDR3 sequence: CASSRTGASNQPQHF. The DNA for the CDR3 is TGCGCCAGCAGCCGGACGGGGGCGAGCAATCAGCCCCAGCATTTT. The rearrangement uses TRBV5-1 and TRBJ1-5; possible D gene TRBD1, 6 bases. V was cut by 4 bases and J by 1 base, with 12 bases left in between. The CDR3 is 15 residues long. CDR1 is SGHRS and CDR2 is YFSETQ in the germline V gene.

The J gene is TRBJ2-1, the V gene TRBV7-3; 11 bases fit TRBD2. V was pared by 2 bases and J by 4 bases, with 7 bases of the junction left unmatched. The germline V gene has CDR1 SGHTA and CDR2 FQGTGA. The CDR3 is 17 residues long. The chain's CDR3 is CASSLVGSGRVYNEQFF. The CDR3 DNA follows: TGTGCCAGCAGCTTAGTCGGTAGCGGGAGGGTTTACAATGAGCAGTTCTTC.

A word on this clone: Compared with germline, one end of the junction differs, possibly owing to a read error. This chain uses TRBV6-1 with TRBJ1-5; weak D call: TRBD1 (6 bases). Looked up from germline, CDR1 is MNHNS and CDR2 is SASEGT. This CDR3 region has 15 residues. The CDR3 DNA sequence: TGTGCCAGCAGTGAAGCCCCAACAGGGTCCCCCTCACGTCGTTTT. This encodes CASSEAPTGSPSRRF.

The rearrangement joins TRBV5-1 to TRBJ2-7; 7 bases align to TRBD1. The CDR3 contains 17 residues. The V segment lost 3 bases and the J segment 3 bases; nucleotides outside the gene matches: 15. Germline lookup yields CDR1 SGHRS and CDR2 YFSETQ. CDR3 protein: CASSSTTGQSTGYEQYF. The CDR3 DNA follows: TGCGCCAGCAGCTCGACGACAGGGCAGTCTACCGGCTACGAGCAGTACTTC.